This T cell receptor (beta chain) comes out of a study of blood T cell repertoires in COVID-19. As for the study in general: Donors in the United States, Italy and Spain gave samples during acute or convalescent COVID-19.

The junction had 4 bases not matched to a gene; V was cut back by 4 bases and J by 4 bases. Germline V CDR1 and CDR2: ENHRY, SYGVKD. There are 14 residues in the CDR3. TCRdb's table, derived via immunoSEQ multiplex PCR, lists solely in-frame clones and lacks some. This sample carries 450,000 or so clones, roughly 87% of them seen once, and the ten largest clones take 0.75% to 0.9%. This clone is a singleton in its sample. The origin of this receptor is a man aged 18 to 35 with COVID-19, enrolled during active disease. The chain uses TRBV10-3 and TRBJ2-1, with 7 bases aligning to TRBD2. Input material: peripheral blood. The CDR3 reads CAISASGSYNEQFF. The CDR3 DNA is TGTGCCATCAGTGCTAGCGGAAGTTACAATGAGCAGTTCTTC.